This T cell receptor (beta chain) stems from a study of OX40 agonist ivuxolimab in advanced cancers. Turning to the study itself: At 0.01 to 10 mg/kg, ivuxolimab was administered intravenously to patients every 2 weeks. Treatment received earlier with anti-PD-1, anti-PD-L1 or anti-CTLA-4 agents was allowed, and more than 35% had some. Three patients got partial responses; one had hepatocellular carcinoma and two had cutaneous melanoma. Broader study findings: In a subset of nonresponders, normalized T-cell clonal expansion was also low.

Comment on this clone: The antigen remains undetermined. Other DNA sequences within the sample encode an identical CDR3.

The CDR3 is 12 amino acids. With V trimmed by 6 bases and J by 6 bases, 4 bases remained unmatched. Germline V lookup: CDR1 SEHNR, CDR2 FQNEAQ (reference sequence). Some clones are missing from TCRdb's copy, which holds only in-frame ones; the method was immunoSEQ multiplex PCR. This table holds 70,000 to 95,000 clones, around 86% found once. The source is an adult with an advanced solid tumor such as melanoma, head and neck, liver or kidney cancer. This chain joins TRBV7-9 and TRBJ1-2; 7 nucleotides align to TRBD1. Sequencing was performed on CD4+ or CD8+ T cells sorted from blood, taken in a trial of the OX40 agonist ivuxolimab. The CDR3 loop is CASSYGTDGYTF. For the CDR3, the DNA is TGTGCCAGCAGTTATGGGACAGATGGCTACACCTTC.